A selection of T cell receptor beta chains follows, all from one sample in a study of CD8 T cells in ankylosing spondylitis. TCRdb called the 5' RACE reads again in MiXCR, with one record for every CDR3 protein. The sample has around 250,000 distinct CDR3 sequences, around 10% seen once. Sequencing was performed on blood, either unsorted or a sorted T cell fraction (not recorded which). These receptors all stem from a male donor with ankylosing spondylitis or in good health (not recorded which). Both conserved end residues are part of each CDR3. The D gene is left open where the match is weak. The listing skips clone size in some rows; elsewhere it reads once, few, many or a size class.

CDR3,DNA,D,J,length,V,size
CSARDISGSSYNEQFF,TGCAGTGCTAGAGACATTAGCGGGAGCTCCTACAATGAGCAGTTCTTC,TRBD2,TRBJ2-1,16,TRBV20-1,many
CASSFTGLYGYTF,TGTGCCAGCAGTTTTACGGGGCTCTATGGCTACACCTTC,-,TRBJ1-2,13,TRBV12-3/TRBV12-4,many
CAISDSISNQPQHF,TGTGCCATCAGTGACAGTATTAGCAATCAGCCCCAGCATTTT,-,TRBJ1-5,14,TRBV10-3,-
CASSLVRDRTNYGYTF,TGTGCCAGCAGCTTGGTCAGGGACAGAACTAACTATGGCTACACCTTC,TRBD1,TRBJ1-2,16,TRBV5-6,many
CSAEGLLTPLLYEQYF,TGCAGCGCTGAGGGGCTGTTGACACCGCTCCTATACGAGCAGTACTTC,-,TRBJ2-7,16,TRBV29-1,many
CCATRTTSGVTDTQYF,TGCTGTGCTACAAGAACGACTAGCGGGGTCACAGATACGCAGTATTTT,TRBD2,TRBJ2-3,16,TRBV20-1,-
CATSSLPRGAGYEQYF,TGTGCCACCAGCAGCCTTCCGCGGGGGGCCGGCTACGAGCAGTACTTC,TRBD2,TRBJ2-7,16,TRBV15,many
CASSFEGQGGYGYTF,TGTGCCAGCAGTTTCGAGGGACAAGGGGGGTATGGCTACACCTTC,-,TRBJ1-2,15,TRBV12-3/TRBV12-4,few
CASSEGLAGNEQFF,TGTGCCAGCAGCGAAGGGCTAGCGGGTAATGAGCAGTTCTTC,TRBD2,TRBJ2-1,14,TRBV9,many
CASSLVRAPSYEQYF,TGTGCCAGCAGCTTAGTCAGGGCCCCCTCCTACGAGCAGTACTTC,-,TRBJ2-7,15,TRBV7-2,few
CASSLEASGRYEQFF,TGTGCCAGCAGCTTAGAGGCTAGCGGGAGATATGAGCAGTTCTTC,TRBD2,TRBJ2-1,15,TRBV11-2,-
CASRIGQGAYNEQFF,TGTGCCAGCAGAATCGGGCAGGGAGCCTACAATGAGCAGTTCTTC,-,TRBJ2-1,15,TRBV11-2,many
CSARVPGISYEQYF,TGCAGTGCTAGAGTACCCGGGATCTCCTACGAGCAGTACTTC,-,TRBJ2-7,14,TRBV20-1,many
CASSPDGWGRDGYTF,TGTGCCAGCTCACCTGATGGGTGGGGGCGCGATGGCTACACCTTC,-,TRBJ1-2,15,TRBV18,few